The 2 T cell receptor beta chains presented below share a single source sample, sequenced in a study of cytomegalovirus exposure and HLA in healthy donors. TCRdb keeps only in-frame clones here, not all; method: immunoSEQ multiplex PCR. This sample has 150,000 or so clones, with 75% to 90% found just once. Sequencing input: PBMCs. These receptors were collected from a man aged 18 to 29 in good health and CMV-seropositive.

This rearrangement joins TRBV5-1 to TRBJ2-2, with D tentatively TRBD1 (5 bases). The CDR3 contains 16 residues. V was shortened by 3 bases and J by 1 base, with 13 bases between the two germline ends. The germline V gene has CDR1 SGHRS and CDR2 YFSETQ. The CDR3 DNA follows: TGCGCCAGCAGCTGGGCGGTAAGGGGGAACACCGGGGAGCTGTTTTTT. Translated: CASSWAVRGNTGELFF.

J is TRBJ2-1 and V is TRBV6-1, with D possibly TRBD2 on 6 matching bases. V lost 1 base to trimming and J lost 15 bases, with 16 bases between them. The CDR3 totals 13 residues. CDR1 is MNHNS and CDR2 is SASEGT in the germline V gene. CDR3 sequence reads: CASSEVPGSGWFF. The CDR3 DNA reads TGTGCCAGCAGTGAAGTTCCCGGGAGCGGATGGTTCTTC.